This T cell receptor beta chain was captured in a study of cytomegalovirus exposure and HLA in healthy donors. Study findings and constraints: Cytomegalovirus association was assigned to about 150 TCR beta chains. Highest at DRB1 and lowest at HLA-C, TCR association rates differed among HLA loci in a later analysis. Sequences of the TCR beta chain were said to predict the HLA-A and HLA-B alleles of most subjects accurately.

This CDR3 is built from 13 residues. The germline CDR1 and CDR2 sequences are SGHRS and YFSETQ. Trimming stripped 4 bases from V and 3 bases from J, with 11 bases between. On this clone: Its antigen remains unknown.

PCR primers comprised 60 Vbeta and 13 Jbeta primers. Repertoires were generated with immunoSEQ multiplex PCR, while TCRdb's copy carries only in-frame clones and drops some. The sample totals about 200,000 clones. Nominal health characterized the donors when sampled, though unrecorded immune exposures were likely. The sample consisted of PBMCs. The sequence was obtained from a boy between 10 and 17 years old in good health and CMV-seronegative. The gene calls are TRBV5-1 and TRBJ2-7; D is ambiguous. CDR3 bases: TGCGCCAGCAGCCGAATAGACAACTACGAGCAGTACTTC. The encoded protein is CASSRIDNYEQYF.